This TCR beta chain was sequenced for a study of blood T cell repertoires in COVID-19. In the study overall: Samples representing acute and convalescent COVID-19 were sourced from the United States, Italy and Spain. From T cells, B-cell-depleted T cells, or PBMCs came the material, which was cDNA or gDNA.

Germline V lookup: CDR1 SGHTA, CDR2 FQGNSA. The CDR3 has 15 residues. V trimming: 2 bases; J trimming: 6 bases; junction bases outside the gene matches: 6. Study processing details: Reference gene primer amplification in the assay estimated nucleated cell counts. Repertoires were generated with immunoSEQ multiplex PCR, while TCRdb's copy carries only in-frame clones and drops some. The D gene and trimming were derived from the DNA, and the V and J assignments and clone size from that table. The sample comprises approximately 130,000 clones, roughly 85% of which are singletons, and around 4% rests with the top ten.

The receptor's source is a human donor in a cohort sampled during active COVID-19. The V and J genes are TRBV7-2 and TRBJ2-1; 8 bases align to TRBD1. Sequencing input: peripheral blood. The DNA of the CDR3 is TGTGCCAGCAGCTTATCGGGACAGGCGGTCAATGAGCAGTTCTTC. This sequence encodes CASSLSGQAVNEQFF.